This T cell receptor (beta chain) was recorded in a study of cytomegalovirus exposure and HLA in healthy donors. The germline V gene encodes CDR1 WNHNN and CDR2 SYGVQD (reference sequence). The CDR3 extends over 20 amino acids. V was pared by 6 bases and J by 1 base, with 30 bases between. This clone was found once. Primers for the PCR totalled 60 Vbeta and 13 Jbeta. Profiling relied on immunoSEQ multiplex PCR, and the TCRdb table lists in-frame clones only, not all of them. This table has some 100,000 clones, around 77% appearing once. The sequence derives from a man aged 35 to 55 in good health and CMV-seropositive. The J gene is TRBJ1-2, the V gene TRBV10-1; D is perhaps TRBD1 (6 bases). The specimen was PBMCs. The CDR3 here is CASRAGGIGRVTLNNYGYTF. CDR3 nucleotides: TGCGCCAGCAGGGCGGGGGGCATCGGTCGGGTCACTCTCAATAACTATGGCTACACCTTC.